One sample yielded the 32 T cell receptor beta chains listed below, sequenced in a study of cytomegalovirus exposure and HLA in healthy donors. The PCR contained 60 Vbeta and 13 Jbeta primers. Profiled with immunoSEQ multiplex PCR; TCRdb holds only in-frame clones, not every one. The sample shows fewer than 250,000 clones, roughly three quarters of them seen only once. The sequenced material came from PBMCs. The receptor source for this set is a male donor in good health and CMV-seropositive.

The sample holds a few counts of this clone. This sequence joins TRBV10-3 and TRBJ2-7; weak D call: TRBD2 (6 bases). The germline gives CDR1 ENHRY, CDR2 SYGVKD. V shed 10 bases and J shed 5 bases, with 12 bases lying between them. The CDR3 covers 11 residues. The chain's CDR3 is CATTEGHEQYF. The CDR3 nucleotides read TGTGCCACAACGGAGGGCCACGAGCAGTACTTC.

This clone has more than one count but fewer than ten. The chain has TRBV28 and TRBJ2-5; 15 bases fit TRBD2. J was trimmed by 4 bases and V by 5 bases; bases with no gene match: 5. Germline V lookup: CDR1 MDHEN, CDR2 SYDVKM. CDR3 length: 16 amino acids. CDR3 in amino acids: CASSAGTSGRLETQYF. The CDR3 region has the DNA TGTGCCAGCAGTGCCGGGACTAGCGGGAGGTTAGAGACCCAGTACTTC.

This clone was found a few times. The genes are TRBV18 and TRBJ2-3; TRBD1 agrees at 7 bases. Germline V gene lookup returns CDR1 KGHSH and CDR2 LQKENI. The CDR3 is 14 residues long. J lost 2 bases, V lost 4 bases, and 3 bases had no gene match. The CDR3 DNA sequence: TGTGCCAGCTCACAGGGGACAGTCACAGATACGCAGTATTTT. This translates into CASSQGTVTDTQYF.

This chain links TRBV5-1 with TRBJ1-6, with 7 bases fitting TRBD1. The CDR3 runs 15 residues. Germline-derived CDR1 and CDR2 are SGHRS and YFSETQ. The ends lost 0 bases at V and 3 bases at J; junction bases unmatched: 0. The CDR3 sequence is CASSLGTGYNSPLHF. In nucleotides, the CDR3 is TGCGCCAGCAGCTTGGGGACAGGCTATAATTCACCCCTCCACTTT.

This clone is a singleton in its sample. The gene calls are TRBV7-8 and TRBJ1-5; 10 bases are shared with TRBD1. V dropped 6 bases and J dropped 6; count of bases not matched to a gene: 8. The CDR3 covers 15 residues. The germline V gene encodes CDR1 SGHVS and CDR2 FQNEAQ. In DNA form, the CDR3 reads TGTGCCAGCAGACTGACAGGGGGCGGCATTCAGCCCCAGCATTTT. It translates to CASRLTGGGIQPQHF.

V is TRBV10-3 and J is TRBJ2-7, with TRBD1 matching over 7 bases. Germline loops: CDR1 ENHRY, CDR2 SYGVKD. The V and J ends lost 0 bases and 3 bases, in that order; junction bases with no gene match: 5. The CDR3 extends over 15 amino acids. CDR3 in DNA: TGTGCCATCAGTGAGTCGGTGGCAGGGGGCTACGAGCAGTACTTC. Amino acids: CAISESVAGGYEQYF.

The rearrangement joins TRBV19 to TRBJ2-1; TRBD2 agrees at 14 bases. CDR3 length: 13 amino acids. Germline assignment: CDR1 LNHDA and CDR2 SQIVND (reference sequence). The V segment lost 4 bases and the J segment 16 bases; nucleotides outside the gene matches: 6. In DNA, the CDR3 is TGTGCCAGTAGTACGGGACTAGCGGGAGTACCTTTCTTC. This gives the protein CASSTGLAGVPFF.

CDR3 DNA sequence: TGTGCCACACACTCCGGGTCTGGAAACACCATATATTTT. Translation: CATHSGSGNTIYF. This chain joins TRBV27 and TRBJ1-3, with D uncertain. Trimming shortened V by 10 bases and J by 1 base, and 11 bases separated the two germline ends. Germline CDR1 is MNHEY and CDR2 is SMNVEV (reference sequence). The CDR3 loop spans 13 amino acids.

The chain joins TRBV9 to TRBJ2-1, with 14 bases that match TRBD2. CDR1 SGDLS and CDR2 YYNGEE come from the germline V gene. Losses at the gene ends were 7 bases for V and 10 bases for J; bases not matched to a gene: 10. The CDR3 extends over 15 amino acids. DNA of the CDR3: TGTGCCAGCCCGTCAGGGACTAGCGGGAGCCGGGAGCAGTTCTTC. Its translation: CASPSGTSGSREQFF.

CDR3 coding DNA: TGTGCCAGCTCACCATCTAGGGAGACCCAGTACTTC. Amino acids: CASSPSRETQYF. The chain links TRBV18 to TRBJ2-5; D call uncertain. CDR3 size: 12 residues. Germline V CDR1 and CDR2: KGHSH, LQKENI. Trimming cost V 2 bases and J 5 bases, with 6 bases left between them. Full variable domain (remainder filled in from reference TRBV18 and TRBJ2-5): NAGVMQNPRHLVRRRGQEARLRCSPMKGHSHVYWYRQLPEEGLKFMVYLQKENIIDESGMPKERFSAEFPKEGPSILRIQQVVRGDSAAYFCASSPSRETQYFGPGTRLLVL.

CDR3 in DNA: TGCGCCAGCAGCCAATCGGGACACGGCTCTGGAAACACCATATATTTT. Translation gives CASSQSGHGSGNTIYF. The chain links TRBV4-3 to TRBJ1-3; tentative D call: TRBD1 (6 bases). Trimming left V 2 bases short and J 0 bases short, with 11 bases between. In germline, CDR1 is LGHNA, CDR2 YSLEER. The CDR3 length is 16 residues.

This clone occurred a few times. The chain combines TRBV15 with TRBJ2-5, with D tentatively TRBD2 (5 bases). This CDR3 comprises 14 residues. CDR1 and CDR2 (germline): LNHNV, YYDKDF (reference sequence). The ends were cut back, 0 bases at V and 3 bases at J, with 8 bases in the middle. The CDR3 DNA sequence: TGTGCCACCAGCAGAGAATTCGGGGAAGAGACCCAGTACTTC. This translates into CATSREFGEETQYF.

This clone was recorded a few times. The V and J genes are TRBV21-1 and TRBJ1-5; whether TRBD1, the table's D call, matches the DNA was not checked. TRBV21-1 has pseudogene status. The CDR3 length is 19 residues. The CDR3 nucleotides read TGTGCCAGCAGCCGTTTATCGGGCCGCAAAAGGGGGAACGATCAGCCCCAGCATTTT. This encodes CASSRLSGRKRGNDQPQHF.

This rearrangement joins TRBV9 to TRBJ2-6; 9 nucleotides line up with TRBD1. After removal of 3 bases from V and 0 bases from J, the junction contained 19 bases not matched to a gene. CDR1 SGDLS and CDR2 YYNGEE come from the germline V gene. The CDR3 has 22 residues. CDR3 region: CASSADILGGTGLSSGANVLTF. In DNA, the CDR3 is TGTGCCAGCAGCGCGGACATCCTAGGGGGGACAGGGTTAAGCTCTGGGGCCAACGTCCTGACTTTC.

V gene TRBV21-1 combines with J gene TRBJ2-2; the tabulated D call, TRBD1, remains unverified against the DNA. TRBV21-1 is shown as a pseudogene. The CDR3 is 20 residues long. The CDR3 DNA follows: TGTGCCAGCAGCAAATCGTGGACAGGGGGCAGGTTTAGAGTCACCGGGGAGCTGTTTTTT. Encoded protein: CASSKSWTGGRFRVTGELFF.

The chain has TRBV6-6 and TRBJ1-2; TRBD1 might be the D (5 bases). The CDR3 has 14 residues. V gave up 2 bases and J gave up 7 bases, with 14 bases separating them. From germline, CDR1 is MNHNY and CDR2 SVGAGI (reference sequence). The CDR3 region has the DNA TGTGCCAGCAGTTACCCGGACACCTTGACTGGCTACACCTTC. It codes for CASSYPDTLTGYTF.

The chain links TRBV7-2 to TRBJ2-5, with 7 bases aligning to TRBD2. The CDR3 extends over 12 amino acids. The J segment lost 7 bases and the V segment lost 6 bases, leaving 5 bases of the junction unmatched. The germline V gene encodes CDR1 SGHTA and CDR2 FQGNSA. The CDR3 DNA is TGTGCCAGCAGGATTTGGGAGGGGACCCAGTACTTC. As protein: CASRIWEGTQYF.

This chain joins TRBV27 and TRBJ2-3, with TRBD2 identical over 7 bases. This CDR3 region has 17 residues. Germline V gene data show CDR1 as MNHEY and CDR2 as SMNVEV (reference sequence). V shed 5 bases, J shed 2 bases, and the junction held 13 bases outside the gene matches. The CDR3 DNA reads as TGTGCCAGCAGTCTAGACCGGGGGGTATATGCCACAGATACGCAGTATTTT. Its translation is CASSLDRGVYATDTQYF.

The V and J genes are TRBV4-3 and TRBJ1-1; D remains unclear. This CDR3 region has 14 residues. CDR1 and CDR2 (germline): LGHNA, YSLEER. The V end was cut by 1 base, the J end by 2 bases, with 8 bases between. CDR3 sequence: CASSQAGINTEAFF. CDR3 coding DNA: TGCGCCAGCAGCCAAGCGGGGATCAACACTGAAGCTTTCTTT.

The chain has TRBV2 and TRBJ1-2; D not certain. The CDR3 is made up of 12 amino acids. Germline V lookup: CDR1 SNHLY, CDR2 FYNNEI. Trimming removed 3 bases from V and 4 bases from J, with 6 bases in between. CDR3 sequence (DNA): TGTGCCAGCAGTGAGGGCACCTATGGCTACACCTTC. Translation gives CASSEGTYGYTF.

This chain links TRBV10-3 with TRBJ2-5, with 8 bases that match TRBD1. Trimming at V came to 10 bases and at J to 5 bases, leaving 3 bases not matched to a gene. Looked up from germline, CDR1 is ENHRY and CDR2 is SYGVKD. The CDR3 consists of 11 residues. In nucleotides, the CDR3 is TGTGCCACCAGGGGGCAGGAGACCCAGTACTTC. Amino acid sequence: CATRGQETQYF.

This clone was counted between two and nine times. The V call is TRBV6-6, the J call TRBJ2-1, with 9 bases matching TRBD2. In germline, CDR1 is MNHNY, CDR2 SVGAGI (reference sequence). The V and J ends lost 5 bases and 4 bases, in that order; junction bases with no gene match: 6. The CDR3 sequence is 15 residues long. The CDR3 DNA reads as TGTGCCAGCAGTAGAGCTAGCGGGGAATACAATGAGCAGTTCTTC. It codes for CASSRASGEYNEQFF.

The chain has TRBV7-9 and TRBJ2-1; TRBD2 might be the D (6 bases). Trimming stripped 5 bases from V and 5 bases from J, with 13 bases between. The CDR3 consists of 14 residues. Per the germline V gene, CDR1 is SEHNR and CDR2 is FQNEAQ (reference sequence). The CDR3 here is CASSPIGGNNEQFF. As DNA, the CDR3 is TGTGCCAGCAGCCCAATTGGGGGGAACAATGAGCAGTTCTTC. Supplemented by reference TRBV7-9 and TRBJ2-1, the full variable domain reads DTGVSQNPRHKITKRGQNVTFRCDPISEHNRLYWYRQTLGQGPEFLTYFQNEAQLEKSRLLSDRFSAERPKGSFSTLEIQRTEQGDSAMYLCASSPIGGNNEQFFGPGTRLTVL.

V usage is TRBV5-4 and J usage is TRBJ2-5, with D possibly matching TRBD1 (5 bases). Trimming shortened V by 9 bases and J by 5 bases, and 20 bases separated the two germline ends. The germline V gene has CDR1 SGHNT and CDR2 YYREEE (reference sequence). The CDR3 sequence is 14 residues long. The CDR3 region has the DNA TGTGCCACCTGGTTGGACAAGGAAACCGAGACCCAGTACTTC. Translated, it gives CATWLDKETETQYF.

The CDR3 is CAIGKGQLVSGANVLTF. DNA for the CDR3: TGTGCCATCGGTAAGGGGCAGTTGGTCTCTGGGGCCAACGTCCTGACTTTC. The rearrangement links TRBV10-3 to TRBJ2-6; TRBD1 might be the D (5 bases). Germline lookup yields CDR1 ENHRY and CDR2 SYGVKD. This CDR3 contains 17 residues. V lost 8 bases and J 0 bases, leaving 17 bases between the germline ends.

The rearrangement links TRBV6-5 to TRBJ2-7; TRBD1 aligns across 8 bases. V lost 5 bases to trimming and J lost 2 bases; unmatched junction nucleotides: 8. CDR3 length equals 15 residues. Germline CDR1 is MNHEY and CDR2 is SVGAGI. In DNA, the CDR3 is TGTGCCAGCAGTCTAACAGGGGGTTCGACCTACGAGCAGTACTTC. Residues: CASSLTGGSTYEQYF.

This clone has a handful of counts. The chain is built from TRBV28 and TRBJ2-5; D is possibly TRBD2 (5 bases). Germline V CDR1 and CDR2: MDHEN, SYDVKM. This CDR3 has 13 amino acids. Trimming removed 6 bases at V and 4 bases at J, with 12 bases between. The CDR3 DNA reads TGTGCCAGCAGCCTTCCGGACTTAGAGACCCAGTACTTC. Protein product: CASSLPDLETQYF.

The rearrangement uses TRBV18 and TRBJ2-5, with D perhaps TRBD2 (5 bases). Trimming shortened V by 8 bases and J by 1 base, and 17 bases separated the two germline ends. The CDR3 is 15 residues long. CDR1 and CDR2 (germline): KGHSH, LQKENI. The DNA for the CDR3 is TGTGCCAGCCTCACCAGGATAGCGCCCCAAGAGACCCAGTACTTC. It specifies CASLTRIAPQETQYF.

This chain's CDR3 is CASSHGTSGEQFF. The CDR3 DNA sequence: TGTGCCAGCTCCCACGGGACTAGCGGTGAGCAGTTCTTC. The rearrangement uses TRBV18 and TRBJ2-1; TRBD2 matches 11 bases. Trimming cost V 6 bases and J 9 bases; bases outside gene matches: 4. The germline CDR1 and CDR2 sequences are KGHSH and LQKENI. The CDR3 loop spans 13 amino acids. The full variable domain, in which reference TRBV18 and TRBJ2-1 provide the parts outside the CDR3, is NAGVMQNPRHLVRRRGQEARLRCSPMKGHSHVYWYRQLPEEGLKFMVYLQKENIIDESGMPKERFSAEFPKEGPSILRIQQVVRGDSAAYFCASSHGTSGEQFFGPGTRLTVL.

V is TRBV6-5 and J is TRBJ1-1; no firm D call. The V end was cut by 5 bases, the J end by 2 bases, with 6 bases between. The CDR3 totals 12 residues. Germline assignment: CDR1 MNHEY and CDR2 SVGAGI. The CDR3 coding sequence is TGTGCCAGCAGTGAGGCAAACACTGAAGCTTTCTTT. It yields the protein CASSEANTEAFF.

CDR3 sequence reads: CASSFLGGADTQYF. The CDR3 DNA is TGCGCCAGCAGCTTTTTAGGAGGGGCAGATACGCAGTATTTT. This chain links TRBV5-1 with TRBJ2-3; D perhaps matches TRBD2 (6 bases). This CDR3 contains 14 residues. The germline V gene encodes CDR1 SGHRS and CDR2 YFSETQ. Trimming cost V 2 bases and J 4 bases, with 11 bases left between them.

The genes are TRBV6-1 and TRBJ2-1; TRBD2 is a possible D gene (6 bases). Germline lookup yields CDR1 MNHNS and CDR2 SASEGT. Between the trimmed V and J ends, which lost 6 bases and 4 bases, there was a span of 13 bases. CDR3 size: 14 residues. The CDR3 loop is CASSLGTPYNEQFF. The CDR3 DNA sequence: TGTGCCAGCAGCCTCGGGACTCCTTACAATGAGCAGTTCTTC.